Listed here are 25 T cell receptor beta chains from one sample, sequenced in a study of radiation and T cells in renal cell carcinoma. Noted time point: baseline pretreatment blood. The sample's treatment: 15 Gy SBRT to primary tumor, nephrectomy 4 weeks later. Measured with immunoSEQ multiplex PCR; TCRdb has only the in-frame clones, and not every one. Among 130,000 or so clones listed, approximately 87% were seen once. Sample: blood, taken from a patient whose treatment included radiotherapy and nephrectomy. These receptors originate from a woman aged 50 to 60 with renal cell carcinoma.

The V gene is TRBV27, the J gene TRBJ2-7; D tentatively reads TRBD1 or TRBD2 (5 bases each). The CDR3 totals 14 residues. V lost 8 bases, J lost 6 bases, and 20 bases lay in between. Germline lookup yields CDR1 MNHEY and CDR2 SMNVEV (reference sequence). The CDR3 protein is CASGARRVASEQYF. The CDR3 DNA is TGTGCCAGCGGGGCCCGGCGGGTCGCCTCCGAGCAGTACTTC.

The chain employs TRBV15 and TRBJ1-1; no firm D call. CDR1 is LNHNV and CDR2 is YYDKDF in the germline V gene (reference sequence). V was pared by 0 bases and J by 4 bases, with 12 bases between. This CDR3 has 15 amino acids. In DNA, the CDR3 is TGTGCCACCAGCAGAGATTCAAAGGGAGGCACTGAAGCTTTCTTT. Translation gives CATSRDSKGGTEAFF.

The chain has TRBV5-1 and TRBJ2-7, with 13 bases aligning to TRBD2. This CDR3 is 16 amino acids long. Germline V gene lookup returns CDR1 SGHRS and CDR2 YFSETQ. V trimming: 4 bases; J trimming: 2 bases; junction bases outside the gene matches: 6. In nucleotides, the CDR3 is TGCGCCAGCAGCCGAACACTAGCGGGAGGGGCCTACGAGCAGTACTTC. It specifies CASSRTLAGGAYEQYF.

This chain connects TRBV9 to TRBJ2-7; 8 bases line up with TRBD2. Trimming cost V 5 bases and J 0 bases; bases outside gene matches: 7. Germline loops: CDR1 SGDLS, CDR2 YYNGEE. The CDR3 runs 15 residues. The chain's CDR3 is CASSYTSGSSYEQYF. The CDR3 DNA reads TGTGCCAGCAGTTACACTAGCGGTAGCTCCTACGAGCAGTACTTC.

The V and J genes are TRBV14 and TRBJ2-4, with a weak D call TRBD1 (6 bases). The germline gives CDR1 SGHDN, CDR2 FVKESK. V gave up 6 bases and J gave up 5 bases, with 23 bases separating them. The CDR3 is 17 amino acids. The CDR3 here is CASSPKRQADPQNIQYF. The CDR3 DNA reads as TGTGCCAGCAGTCCCAAACGACAGGCCGACCCCCAAAACATTCAGTACTTC. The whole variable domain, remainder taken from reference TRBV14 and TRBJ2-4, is EAGVTQFPSHSVIEKGQTVTLRCDPISGHDNLYWYRRVMGKEIKFLLHFVKESKQDESGMPNNRFLAERTGGTYSTLKVQPAELEDSGVYFCASSPKRQADPQNIQYFGAGTRLSVL.

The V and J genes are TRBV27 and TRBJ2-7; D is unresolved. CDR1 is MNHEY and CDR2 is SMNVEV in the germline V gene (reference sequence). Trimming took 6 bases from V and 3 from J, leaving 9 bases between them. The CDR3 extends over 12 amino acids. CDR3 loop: CASRGKGYEQYF. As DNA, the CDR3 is TGTGCCAGCAGGGGGAAGGGCTACGAGCAGTACTTC.

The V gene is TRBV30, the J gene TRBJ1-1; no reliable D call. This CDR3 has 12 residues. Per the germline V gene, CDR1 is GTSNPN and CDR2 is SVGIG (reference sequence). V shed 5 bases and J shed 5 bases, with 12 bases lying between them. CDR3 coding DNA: TGTGCCTGGGGCTTTAGGTGGACTGAAGCTTTCTTT. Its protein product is CAWGFRWTEAFF. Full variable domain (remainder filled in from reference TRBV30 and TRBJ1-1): SQTIHQWPATLVQPVGSPLSLECTVEGTSNPNLYWYRQAAGRGLQLLFYSVGIGQISSEVPQNLSASRPQDRQFILSSKKLLLSDSGFYLCAWGFRWTEAFFGQGTRLTVV.

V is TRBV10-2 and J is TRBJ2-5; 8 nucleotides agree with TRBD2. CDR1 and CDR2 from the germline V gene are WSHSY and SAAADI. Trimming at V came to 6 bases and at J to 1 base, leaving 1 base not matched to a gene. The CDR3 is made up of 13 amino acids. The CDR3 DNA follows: TGCGCCAGCAGGCTAGCGGGCCAAGAGACCCAGTACTTC. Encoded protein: CASRLAGQETQYF.

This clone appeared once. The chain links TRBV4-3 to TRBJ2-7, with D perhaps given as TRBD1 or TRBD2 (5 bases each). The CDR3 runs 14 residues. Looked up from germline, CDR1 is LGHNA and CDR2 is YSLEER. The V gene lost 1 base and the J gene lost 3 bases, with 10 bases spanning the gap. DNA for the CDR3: TGCGCCAGCAGCCAAGCGAGGGGTGACTACGAGCAGTACTTC. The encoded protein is CASSQARGDYEQYF.

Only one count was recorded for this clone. The CDR3 is CASSWKWRGVNTEAFF. CDR3 DNA sequence: TGTGCCAGCAGTTGGAAGTGGAGAGGGGTGAACACTGAAGCTTTCTTT. This chain uses TRBV6-5 with TRBJ1-1; the D gene is possibly TRBD1 (5 bases). Per germline, CDR1 MNHEY and CDR2 SVGAGI. The ends were cut back, 4 bases at V and 0 bases at J, with 15 bases in the middle. The CDR3 covers 16 residues.

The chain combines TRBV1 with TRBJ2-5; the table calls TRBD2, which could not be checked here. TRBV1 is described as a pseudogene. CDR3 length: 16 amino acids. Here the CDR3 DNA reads TGCACCAGCAGCCAAGATCGACTAGCGGTTCTGGAGACCCAGTACTTC. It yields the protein CTSSQDRLAVLETQYF.

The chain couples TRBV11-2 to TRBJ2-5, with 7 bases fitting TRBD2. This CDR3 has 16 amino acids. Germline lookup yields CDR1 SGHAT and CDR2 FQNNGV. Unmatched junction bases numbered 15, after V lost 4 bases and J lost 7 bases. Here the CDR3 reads CASSSLSGRGTTTQYF. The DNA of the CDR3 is TGTGCCAGCAGCTCCCTTTCTGGGAGGGGTACCACGACCCAGTACTTC.

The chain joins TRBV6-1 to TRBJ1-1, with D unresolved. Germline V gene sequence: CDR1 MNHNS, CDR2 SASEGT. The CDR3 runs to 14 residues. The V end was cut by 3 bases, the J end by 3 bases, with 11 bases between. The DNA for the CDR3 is TGTGCCAGCAGTGAGGTCGGAACGGACACTGAAGCTTTCTTT. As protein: CASSEVGTDTEAFF.

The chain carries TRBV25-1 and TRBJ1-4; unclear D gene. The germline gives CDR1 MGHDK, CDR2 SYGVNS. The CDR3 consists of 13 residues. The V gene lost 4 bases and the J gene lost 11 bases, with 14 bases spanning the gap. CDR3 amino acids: CASSGSNSRKLFF. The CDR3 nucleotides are TGTGCCAGCAGTGGGAGTAATTCGCGGAAACTGTTTTTT.

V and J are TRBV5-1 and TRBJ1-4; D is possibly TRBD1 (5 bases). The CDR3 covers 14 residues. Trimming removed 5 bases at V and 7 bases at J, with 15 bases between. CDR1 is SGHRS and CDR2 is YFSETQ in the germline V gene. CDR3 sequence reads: CASRSRDASEKLFF. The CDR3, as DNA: TGCGCCAGCAGGTCCCGGGACGCAAGTGAAAAACTGTTTTTT.

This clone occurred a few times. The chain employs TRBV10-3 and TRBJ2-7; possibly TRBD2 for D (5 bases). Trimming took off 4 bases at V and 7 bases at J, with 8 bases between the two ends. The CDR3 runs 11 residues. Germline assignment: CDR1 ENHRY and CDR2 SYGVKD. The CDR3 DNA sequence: TGTGCCATCAGTGGAGGGTGGGAGCAGTACTTC. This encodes CAISGGWEQYF.

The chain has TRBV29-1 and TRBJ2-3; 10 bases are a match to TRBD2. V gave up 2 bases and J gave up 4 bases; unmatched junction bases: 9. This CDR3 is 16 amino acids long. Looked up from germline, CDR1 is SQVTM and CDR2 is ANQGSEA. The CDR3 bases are TGCAGCGTTGAAACCCCCAGCGGGGGGGCCGCAGATACGCAGTATTTT. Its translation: CSVETPSGGAADTQYF.

The CDR3: CASSSPTSGGPNTGELFF. The CDR3 bases are TGTGCCAGCAGCTCTCCCACTAGCGGGGGCCCAAACACCGGGGAGCTGTTTTTT. The rearrangement joins TRBV11-3 to TRBJ2-2; 11 nucleotides align to TRBD2. With 4 bases clipped from V and 2 bases from J, the junction kept 9 bases outside the gene matches. CDR1 and CDR2 from the germline V gene are SGHNT and YENEEA. The CDR3 spans 18 residues.

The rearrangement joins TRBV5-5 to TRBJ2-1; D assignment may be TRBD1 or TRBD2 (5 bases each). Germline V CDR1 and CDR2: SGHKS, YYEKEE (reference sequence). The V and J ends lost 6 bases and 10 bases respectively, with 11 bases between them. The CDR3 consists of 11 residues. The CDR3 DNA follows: TGTGCCAGCATCCTCGGGACGGAGCAGTTCTTC. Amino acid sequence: CASILGTEQFF.

In nucleotides, the CDR3 is TGTGCCAGCAGCTCCGGGGCCCCCTACAATGAGCAGTTCTTC. Translated: CASSSGAPYNEQFF. The rearrangement links TRBV13 to TRBJ2-1; D could derive from TRBD1 or TRBD2 (5 bases each). The germline V gene encodes CDR1 PRHDT and CDR2 FYEKMQ (reference sequence). There are 14 residues in the CDR3. V was shortened by 4 bases and J by 2 bases, with 9 bases between the two germline ends.

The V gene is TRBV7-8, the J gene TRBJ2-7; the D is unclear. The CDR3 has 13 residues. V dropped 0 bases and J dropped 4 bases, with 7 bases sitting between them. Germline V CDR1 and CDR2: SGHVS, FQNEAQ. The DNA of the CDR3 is TGTGCCAGCAGCTTAGCGCAAGGGTACGAGCAGTACTTC. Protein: CASSLAQGYEQYF.

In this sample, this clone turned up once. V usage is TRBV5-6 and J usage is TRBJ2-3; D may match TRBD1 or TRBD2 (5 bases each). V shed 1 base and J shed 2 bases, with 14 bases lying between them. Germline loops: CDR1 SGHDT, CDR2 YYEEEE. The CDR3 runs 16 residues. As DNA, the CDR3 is TGTGCCAGCAGCTTGCGGTCGGGGCCCCCCACAGATACGCAGTATTTT. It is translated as CASSLRSGPPTDTQYF.

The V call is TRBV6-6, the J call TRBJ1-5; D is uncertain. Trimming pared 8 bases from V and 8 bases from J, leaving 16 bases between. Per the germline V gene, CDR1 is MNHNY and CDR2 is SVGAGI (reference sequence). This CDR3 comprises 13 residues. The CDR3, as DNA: TGTGCCAGCTATCGGTCCCCCGAGGAGCCCCAGCATTTT. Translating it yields CASYRSPEEPQHF.

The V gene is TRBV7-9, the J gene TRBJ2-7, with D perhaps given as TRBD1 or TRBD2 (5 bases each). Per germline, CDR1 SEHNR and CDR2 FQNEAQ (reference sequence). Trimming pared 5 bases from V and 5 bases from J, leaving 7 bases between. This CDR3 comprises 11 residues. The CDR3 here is CASSGGHEQYF. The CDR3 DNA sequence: TGTGCCAGCAGCGGGGGTCACGAGCAGTACTTC.

This CDR3 is CASSESPGTGAYAFF. DNA for the CDR3: TGCGCCAGCAGTGAGTCACCCGGGACAGGGGCGTATGCTTTCTTT. This rearrangement joins TRBV10-1 to TRBJ1-1; 10 positions match TRBD1. The CDR3 is 15 amino acids. Germline V gene sequence: CDR1 WNHNN, CDR2 SYGVQD (reference sequence). Unmatched junction bases numbered 9, after V lost 0 bases and J lost 11 bases.